This is a list of T cell receptor beta chains from one sample in a study of blood T cell repertoires in COVID-19. Here immunoSEQ multiplex PCR was the method, and the copy in TCRdb shows in-frame clones only, minus some. Of about 520,000 clones listed, approximately 83% are singletons. The sequenced material came from peripheral blood. The receptors here all came from a human donor in a cohort sampled during active COVID-19. Each CDR3 is given with its conserved first and last residue. A D gene is named only where the DNA matches it firmly. Size values are once, few and many counts, or a class for expanded clones, and some rows have none.

NA	TRBV5-1	TRBJ2-2	NA	CASRSGQGNTGELFF	TGCGCCAGCAGATCGGGTCAGGGGAACACCGGGGAGCTGTTTTTT
TRBD1	TRBV28	TRBJ1-2	NA	CASSLLVTGGYGYTF	TGTGCCAGCAGTTTGTTAGTCACAGGGGGCTATGGCTACACCTTC
TRBD1	TRBV30	TRBJ2-7	NA	CAWSVRDRGTYEQYF	TGTGCCTGGAGTGTCCGGGACAGGGGGACCTACGAGCAGTACTTC
TRBD2	TRBV2	TRBJ2-7	NA	CASSPRLAGGHEQYF	TGTGCCAGCAGTCCTCGACTAGCGGGAGGACACGAGCAGTACTTC
NA	TRBV23-1	TRBJ1-1	many	CASSQSGATSMNTEAFF	TGCGCCAGCAGTCAATCGGGGGCCACAAGCATGAACACTGAAGCTTTCTTT
NA	TRBV5-6	TRBJ1-6	NA	CASSKGGASPLHF	TGTGCCAGCAGTAAAGGGGGGGCTTCACCCCTCCACTTT
TRBD1	TRBV7-2	TRBJ1-6	NA	CASSPQGEERSPLHF	TGTGCCAGCAGCCCCCAGGGGGAGGAACGATCACCCCTCCACTTT
NA	TRBV15	TRBJ2-7	NA	CATSRDLVDKPYEQYF	TGTGCCACCAGCAGAGATCTAGTGGACAAACCCTACGAGCAGTACTTC
NA	TRBV11-3	TRBJ2-1	NA	CASSLELDPYNEQFF	TGTGCCAGCAGCTTAGAACTAGACCCCTACAATGAGCAGTTCTTC
TRBD2	TRBV19	TRBJ2-1	NA	CASSLYSGLLSYNEQFF	TGTGCCAGTAGTTTGTATAGCGGGCTTCTCTCCTACAATGAGCAGTTCTTC
NA	TRBV7-3	TRBJ1-1	NA	CASSLNPGQNTEAFF	TGTGCCAGCAGCTTAAACCCGGGACAGAACACTGAAGCTTTCTTT
NA	TRBV7-9	TRBJ2-7	NA	CASTSGSGVHEQYF	TGTGCCAGCACCTCGGGGTCAGGGGTCCACGAGCAGTACTTC
TRBD2	TRBV3-1/TRBV3-2	TRBJ2-3	NA	CASSQDWASGSLSGGTDTQYF	TGTGCCAGCAGCCAAGATTGGGCTAGCGGGAGCCTCTCAGGGGGCACAGATACGCAGTATTTT
NA	TRBV19	TRBJ1-2	NA	CASSIVAPEESGYTF	TGTGCCAGTAGTATAGTTGCCCCGGAGGAAAGTGGCTACACCTTC
TRBD2	TRBV6-2/TRBV6-3	TRBJ2-7	few	CASSSGTSGYNYEQYF	TGTGCCAGCAGTTCCGGGACTAGCGGGTATAACTACGAGCAGTACTTC
NA	TRBV6-1	TRBJ1-5	NA	CASSDQGWGNQPQHF	TGTGCCAGCAGTGACCAGGGATGGGGCAATCAGCCCCAGCATTTT
NA	TRBV19	TRBJ2-1	NA	CAGYRALYNEQFF	TGTGCCGGTTACAGGGCCCTCTACAATGAGCAGTTCTTC
TRBD2	TRBV6-5	TRBJ2-2	NA	CASSLLAGGRGGELFF	TGTGCCAGCAGTTTGCTAGCGGGAGGCCGGGGCGGGGAGCTGTTTTTT
NA	TRBV14	TRBJ1-2	few	CASSQKGGYTF	TGTGCCAGCAGCCAAAAGGGGGGCTACACCTTC
TRBD2	TRBV27	TRBJ2-3	NA	CASSHSPGLAALTDTQYF	TGTGCCAGCAGTCACTCGCCGGGACTAGCGGCCCTCACAGATACGCAGTATTTT
TRBD1	TRBV19	TRBJ2-7	NA	CASSVWDRAHEQYF	TGTGCCAGTAGTGTTTGGGACAGGGCTCACGAGCAGTACTTC
TRBD1	TRBV28	TRBJ1-5	few	CASSWDSPNQPQHF	TGTGCCAGCAGTTGGGACAGCCCCAATCAGCCCCAGCATTTT
NA	TRBV4-1	TRBJ1-4	NA	CASSQDEGRGRGEKLFF	TGCGCCAGCAGCCAAGATGAGGGCAGGGGAAGAGGGGAAAAACTGTTTTTT
NA	TRBV4-3	TRBJ1-1	once	CASSQGYGGRNTEAFF	TGCGCCAGCAGCCAAGGGTATGGGGGCCGGAACACTGAAGCTTTCTTT
NA	TRBV7-7	TRBJ2-2	NA	CASSPAGSMDTGELFF	TGTGCTAGCAGCCCGGCGGGTAGCATGGACACCGGGGAGCTGTTTTTT
TRBD2	TRBV7-3	TRBJ2-3	NA	CASSGQGWGAGGPTDTQYF	TGTGCCAGCAGCGGACAAGGGTGGGGAGCGGGAGGCCCCACAGATACGCAGTATTTT
TRBD1	TRBV5-1	TRBJ2-1	NA	CASSSDRGLSGSYNEQFF	TGCGCCAGCAGCTCCGACAGGGGGCTCAGCGGCTCCTACAATGAGCAGTTCTTC
NA	TRBV6-6	TRBJ1-4	NA	CASSYPPGVDGKLFF	TGTGCCAGCAGTTACCCACCGGGGGTCGACGGAAAACTGTTTTTT
NA	TRBV7-2	TRBJ2-5	NA	CASSSFGQGETQYF	TGTGCCAGCAGCTCATTCGGGCAGGGCGAAACCCAGTACTTC
TRBD2	TRBV29-1	TRBJ2-3	once	CSTKRERNTQYF	TGCAGCACAAAGCGGGAGCGAAATACGCAGTATTTT
TRBD1	TRBV5-4	TRBJ1-2	NA	CASSTGTGTFYGYTF	TGTGCCAGCAGCACCGGGACAGGAACGTTCTATGGCTACACCTTC
NA	TRBV5-4	TRBJ1-6	few	CASSFATTRGNSPLHF	TGTGCCAGCAGCTTCGCGACGACCCGGGGTAATTCACCCCTCCACTTT
TRBD1	TRBV6-5	TRBJ1-4	NA	CASRDRGETEKLFF	TGTGCCAGCAGGGACAGGGGGGAAACTGAAAAACTGTTTTTT
TRBD2	TRBV11-2	TRBJ2-3	NA	CASSLEGASGRIDTQYF	TGTGCCAGCAGTCTCGAGGGGGCTAGCGGGAGAATTGATACGCAGTATTTT
NA	TRBV5-4	TRBJ1-2	few	CASSRSPGHQYGYTF	TGTGCCAGCAGCAGAAGCCCGGGACACCAATATGGCTACACCTTC